The 5 T cell receptor beta chains below were found in one sample sequenced in a study of blood T cell repertoires in COVID-19. Assay used: immunoSEQ multiplex PCR; TCRdb lists only in-frame clones, some missing. The sample holds 200,000 to 250,000 clones, approximately 86% seen once. Specimen: peripheral blood. The receptors were sampled from a woman aged 30 to 39 who had recovered from COVID-19.

V and J are TRBV4-1 and TRBJ1-5; 9 nucleotides agree with TRBD1. CDR1 is MGHRA and CDR2 is YSYEKL in the germline V gene. The CDR3 spans 16 residues. Losses at the gene ends were 4 bases for V and 6 bases for J; bases not matched to a gene: 10. The CDR3 nucleotides are TGCGCCAGCAGCCCACTCCCGGGACAGGGAATTCAGCCCCAGCATTTT. Its translation: CASSPLPGQGIQPQHF.

As concerns this clone: The same CDR3 also results from other DNA sequences found in this sample. The V call is TRBV5-1, the J call TRBJ1-6; 7 bases line up with TRBD1. The CDR3 sequence is 14 residues long. Per germline, CDR1 SGHRS and CDR2 YFSETQ. V was pared by 0 bases and J by 10 bases, with 4 bases of the junction left unmatched. This CDR3 is CASSLGQGNSPLHF. CDR3 nucleotides: TGCGCCAGCAGCTTGGGACAGGGAAACTCACCCCTCCACTTT.

This chain connects TRBV27 to TRBJ1-3, with TRBD1 matching 7 bases. V shed 2 bases and J 0 bases; nucleotides not matched to a gene: 10. CDR1 and CDR2 from the germline V gene are MNHEY and SMNVEV (reference sequence). This CDR3 contains 18 residues. CDR3 loop: CASSLRDRFSLSGNTIYF. The CDR3 DNA reads as TGTGCCAGCAGTTTAAGGGACAGATTTTCGCTCTCTGGAAACACCATATATTTT.

V gene TRBV19 combines with J gene TRBJ1-4; D is unclear. Germline CDR1 reads LNHDA; CDR2 reads SQIVND (reference sequence). The CDR3 has 15 residues. V was shortened by 6 bases and J by 0 bases, with 11 bases between the two germline ends. The CDR3 nucleotides are TGTGCCAGTAGGAAACTAGGGTCAACTAATGAAAAACTGTTTTTT. Amino acid sequence: CASRKLGSTNEKLFF.

This chain links TRBV3-1 (or the pseudogene TRBV3-2) with TRBJ1-4, with a possible D match to TRBD1 (6 bases). Germline V CDR1 and CDR2: LGHDT, YNNKEL (reference sequence). This CDR3 has 14 amino acids. V lost 6 bases and J 6 bases, leaving 14 bases between the germline ends. Written as DNA, the CDR3 is TGTGCCAGCAGGCGAGGGGCAGGGGATGAAAAACTGTTTTTT. It yields the protein CASRRGAGDEKLFF.